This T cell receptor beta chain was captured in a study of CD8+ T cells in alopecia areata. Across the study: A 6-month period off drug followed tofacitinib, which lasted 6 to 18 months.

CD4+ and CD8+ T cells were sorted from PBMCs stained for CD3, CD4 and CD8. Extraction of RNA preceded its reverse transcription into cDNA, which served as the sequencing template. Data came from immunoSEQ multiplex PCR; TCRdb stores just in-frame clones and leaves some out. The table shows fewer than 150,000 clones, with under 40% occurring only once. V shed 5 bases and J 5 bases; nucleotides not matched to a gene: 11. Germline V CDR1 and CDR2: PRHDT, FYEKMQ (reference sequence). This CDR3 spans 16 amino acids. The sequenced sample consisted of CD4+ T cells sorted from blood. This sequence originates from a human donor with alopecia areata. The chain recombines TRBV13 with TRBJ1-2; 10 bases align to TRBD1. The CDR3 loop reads CASSARQAGQGYGYTF. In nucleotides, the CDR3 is TGTGCCAGCAGCGCGCGCCAAGCGGGACAGGGGTATGGCTACACCTTC. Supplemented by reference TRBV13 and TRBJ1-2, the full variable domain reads AAGVIQSPRHLIKEKRETATLKCYPIPRHDTVYWYQQGPGQDPQFLISFYEKMQSDKGSIPDRFSAQQFSDYHSELNMSSLELGDSALYFCASSARQAGQGYGYTFGSGTRLTVV.